This TCR beta chain originates from a study of T cells in Graves' hyperthyroidism and ophthalmopathy. TCR beta CDR3 regions were amplified from RNA. The TCR CDR3 first-round RT-PCR relied on the HTBI primer set. TCRdb reprocessed the multiplex PCR reads via MiXCR and lists one record per CDR3 protein. Altogether roughly 710,000 distinct CDR3 sequences are present, over 35% being singletons, with the ten largest covering 31%. This clonotype was detected many times. The source of the PBMCs was approximately 10 ml of fresh peripheral blood. This CDR3 has 11 amino acids. The ends were cut back, 3 bases at V and 8 bases at J, with 7 bases in the middle.

The sequence came from a middle-aged woman with Graves' hyperthyroidism. The sequenced material came from blood. The chain recombines TRBV12-3 or TRBV12-4 with TRBJ1-1; D is unclear. CDR3 amino acids: CASSLGDEAFF. CDR3 bases: TGTGCCAGCAGTTTGGGAGACGAAGCTTTCTTT.